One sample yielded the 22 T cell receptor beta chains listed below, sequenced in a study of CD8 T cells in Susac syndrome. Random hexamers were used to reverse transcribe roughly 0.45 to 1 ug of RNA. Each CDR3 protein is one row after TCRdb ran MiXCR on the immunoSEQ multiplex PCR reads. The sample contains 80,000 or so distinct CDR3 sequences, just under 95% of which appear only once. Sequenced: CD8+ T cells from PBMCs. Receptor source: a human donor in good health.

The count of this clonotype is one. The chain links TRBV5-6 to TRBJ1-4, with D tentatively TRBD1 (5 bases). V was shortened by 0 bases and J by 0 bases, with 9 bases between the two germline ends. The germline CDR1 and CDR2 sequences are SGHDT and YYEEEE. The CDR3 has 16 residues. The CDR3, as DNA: TGTGCCAGCAGCTTGGTAACAGGCGCAACTAATGAAAAACTGTTTTTT. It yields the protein CASSLVTGATNEKLFF.

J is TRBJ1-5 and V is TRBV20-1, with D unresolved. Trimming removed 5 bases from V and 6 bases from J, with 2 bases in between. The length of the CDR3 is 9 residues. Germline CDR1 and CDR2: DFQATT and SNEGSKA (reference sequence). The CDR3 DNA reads TGCAGTGCTCGTCAGCCCCAGCATTTT. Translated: CSARQPQHF.

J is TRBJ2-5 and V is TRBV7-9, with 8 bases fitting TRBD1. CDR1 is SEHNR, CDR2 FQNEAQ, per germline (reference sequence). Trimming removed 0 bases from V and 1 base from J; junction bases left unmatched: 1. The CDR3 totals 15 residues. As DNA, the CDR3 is TGTGCCAGCAGCTTAGCTGGGACAGGCCAAGAGACCCAGTACTTC. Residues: CASSLAGTGQETQYF.

The CDR3 sequence: CASSPGQYYEQYV. The DNA for the CDR3 is TGTGCCAGCAGTCCTGGACAGTACTACGAGCAGTACGTC. The rearrangement uses TRBV28 and TRBJ2-7; TRBD1 might be the D (6 bases). V was cut by 5 bases and J by 3 bases, with 11 bases left in between. The CDR3 has 13 amino acids. Germline assignment: CDR1 MDHEN and CDR2 SYDVKM.

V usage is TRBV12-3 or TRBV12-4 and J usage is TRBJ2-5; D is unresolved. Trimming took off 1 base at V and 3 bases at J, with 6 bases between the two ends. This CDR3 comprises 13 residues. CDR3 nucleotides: TGTGCCAGCAGTTTAGTAATCGAAGAGACCCAGTACTTC. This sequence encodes CASSLVIEETQYF.

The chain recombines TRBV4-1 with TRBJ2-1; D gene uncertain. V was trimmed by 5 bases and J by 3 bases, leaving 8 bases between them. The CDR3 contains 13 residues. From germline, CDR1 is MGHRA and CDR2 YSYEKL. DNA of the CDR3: TGCGCCAGCAGCGACGCAAACTACAATGAGCAGTTCTTC. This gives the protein CASSDANYNEQFF.

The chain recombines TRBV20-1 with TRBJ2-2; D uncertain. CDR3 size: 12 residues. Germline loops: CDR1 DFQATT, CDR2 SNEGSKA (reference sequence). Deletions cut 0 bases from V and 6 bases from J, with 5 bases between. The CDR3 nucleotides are TGCAGTGCTAGAGATTCCCCCGGGGAGCTGTTTTTT. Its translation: CSARDSPGELFF.

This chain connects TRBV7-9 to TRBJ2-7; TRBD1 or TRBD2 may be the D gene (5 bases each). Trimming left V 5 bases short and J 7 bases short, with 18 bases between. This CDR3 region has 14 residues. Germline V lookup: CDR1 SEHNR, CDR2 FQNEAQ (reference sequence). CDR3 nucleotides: TGTGCCAGCAGCGCGGACTGGGGGATGAGGGAGCAGTACGTC. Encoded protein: CASSADWGMREQYV.

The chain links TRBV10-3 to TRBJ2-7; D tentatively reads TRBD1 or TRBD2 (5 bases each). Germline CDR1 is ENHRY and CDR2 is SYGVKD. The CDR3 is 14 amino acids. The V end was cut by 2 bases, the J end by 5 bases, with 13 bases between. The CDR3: CAISEKPGPDEQYV. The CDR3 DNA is TGTGCCATCAGTGAGAAACCGGGACCAGACGAGCAGTACGTC.

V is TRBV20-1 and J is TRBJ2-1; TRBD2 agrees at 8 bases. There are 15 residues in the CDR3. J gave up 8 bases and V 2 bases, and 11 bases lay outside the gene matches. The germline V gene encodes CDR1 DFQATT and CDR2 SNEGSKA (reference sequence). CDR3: CSARSRLAGLHEQFF. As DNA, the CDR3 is TGCAGTGCTAGAAGTCGGCTAGCGGGTTTACATGAGCAGTTCTTC.

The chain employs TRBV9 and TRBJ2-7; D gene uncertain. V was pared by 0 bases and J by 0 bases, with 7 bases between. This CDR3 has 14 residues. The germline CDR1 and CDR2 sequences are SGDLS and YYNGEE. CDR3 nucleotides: TGTGCCAGCAGCGTAGCGAAGGACTCCTACGAGCAGTACGTC. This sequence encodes CASSVAKDSYEQYV.

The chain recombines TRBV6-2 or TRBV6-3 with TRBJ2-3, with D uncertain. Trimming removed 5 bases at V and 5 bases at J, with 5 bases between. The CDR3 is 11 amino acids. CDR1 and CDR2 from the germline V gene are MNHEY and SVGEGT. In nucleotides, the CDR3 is TGTGCCAGCAGTGTGGGAGATACGCAGTATTTT. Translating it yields CASSVGDTQYF.

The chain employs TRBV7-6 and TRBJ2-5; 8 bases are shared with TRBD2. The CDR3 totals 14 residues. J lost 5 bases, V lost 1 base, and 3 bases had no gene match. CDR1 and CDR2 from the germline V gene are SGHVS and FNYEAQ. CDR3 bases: TGTGCCAGCAGCTTAGGAGCGGGAGACGAGACCCAGTACTTC. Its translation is CASSLGAGDETQYF.

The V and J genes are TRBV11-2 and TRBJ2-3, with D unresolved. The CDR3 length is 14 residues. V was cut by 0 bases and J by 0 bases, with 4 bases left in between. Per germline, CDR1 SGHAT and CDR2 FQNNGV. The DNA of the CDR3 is TGTGCCAGCAGCTTAGATTCGAGCACAGATACGCAGTATTTT. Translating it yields CASSLDSSTDTQYF.

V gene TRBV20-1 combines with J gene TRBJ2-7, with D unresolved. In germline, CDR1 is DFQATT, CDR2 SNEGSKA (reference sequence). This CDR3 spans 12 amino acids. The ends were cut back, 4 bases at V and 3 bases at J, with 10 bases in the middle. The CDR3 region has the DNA TGCAGTGCTACCCGCGGTGGCTACGAGCAGTACTTC. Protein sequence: CSATRGGYEQYF.

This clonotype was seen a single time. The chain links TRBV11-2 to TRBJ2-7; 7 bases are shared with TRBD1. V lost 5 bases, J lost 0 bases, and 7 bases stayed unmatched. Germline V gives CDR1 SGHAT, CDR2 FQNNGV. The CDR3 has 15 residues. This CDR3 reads CASSATNRGSYEQYV. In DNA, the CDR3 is TGTGCCAGCAGCGCAACTAACAGGGGCTCCTACGAGCAGTACGTC.

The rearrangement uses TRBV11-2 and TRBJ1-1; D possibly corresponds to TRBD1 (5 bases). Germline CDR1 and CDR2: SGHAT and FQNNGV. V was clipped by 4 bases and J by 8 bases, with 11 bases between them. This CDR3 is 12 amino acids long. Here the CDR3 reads CASSSFGGEAFF. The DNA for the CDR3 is TGTGCCAGCAGCTCCTTCGGGGGGGAAGCTTTCTTT. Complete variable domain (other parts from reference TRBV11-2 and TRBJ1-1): EAGVAQSPRYKIIEKRQSVAFWCNPISGHATLYWYQQILGQGPKLLIQFQNNGVVDDSQLPKDRFSAERLKGVDSTLKIQPAKLEDSAVYLCASSSFGGEAFFGQGTRLTVV.

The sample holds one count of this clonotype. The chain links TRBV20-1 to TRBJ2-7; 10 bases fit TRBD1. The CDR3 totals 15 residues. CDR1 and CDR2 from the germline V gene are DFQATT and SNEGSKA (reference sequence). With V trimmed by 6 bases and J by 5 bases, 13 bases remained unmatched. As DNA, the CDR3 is TGCAGTGCGCACAAACCGGGACAGGGGTCCCACGAGCAGTACTTC. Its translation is CSAHKPGQGSHEQYF.

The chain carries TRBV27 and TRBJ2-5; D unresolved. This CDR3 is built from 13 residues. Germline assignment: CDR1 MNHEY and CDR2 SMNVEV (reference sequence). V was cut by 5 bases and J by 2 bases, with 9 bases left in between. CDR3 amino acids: CASSPAPQETQYF. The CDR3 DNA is TGTGCCAGCAGTCCGGCTCCTCAAGAGACCCAGTACTTC.

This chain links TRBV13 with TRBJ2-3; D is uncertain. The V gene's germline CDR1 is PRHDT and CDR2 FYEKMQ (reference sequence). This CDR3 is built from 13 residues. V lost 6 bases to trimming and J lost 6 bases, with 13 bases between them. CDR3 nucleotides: TGTGCCAGCAGTCCCCAGAGTCTGGATACGCAGTATTTT. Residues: CASSPQSLDTQYF.

The chain's CDR3 is CASSEDRRTEAFF. The CDR3 region has the DNA TGTGCCAGCAGTGAGGACAGAAGGACTGAAGCTTTCTTT. This chain joins TRBV2 and TRBJ1-1; D is possibly TRBD1 (6 bases). The length of the CDR3 is 13 residues. Trimming removed 3 bases at V and 5 bases at J, with 10 bases between. The germline CDR1 and CDR2 sequences are SNHLY and FYNNEI.

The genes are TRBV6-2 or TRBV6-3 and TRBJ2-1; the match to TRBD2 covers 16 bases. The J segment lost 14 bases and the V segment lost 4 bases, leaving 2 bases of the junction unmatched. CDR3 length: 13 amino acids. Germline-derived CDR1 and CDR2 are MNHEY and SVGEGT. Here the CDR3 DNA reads TGTGCCAGCAGTTCCGGGACTAGCGGGAGGGAGTTCTTC. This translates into CASSSGTSGREFF.